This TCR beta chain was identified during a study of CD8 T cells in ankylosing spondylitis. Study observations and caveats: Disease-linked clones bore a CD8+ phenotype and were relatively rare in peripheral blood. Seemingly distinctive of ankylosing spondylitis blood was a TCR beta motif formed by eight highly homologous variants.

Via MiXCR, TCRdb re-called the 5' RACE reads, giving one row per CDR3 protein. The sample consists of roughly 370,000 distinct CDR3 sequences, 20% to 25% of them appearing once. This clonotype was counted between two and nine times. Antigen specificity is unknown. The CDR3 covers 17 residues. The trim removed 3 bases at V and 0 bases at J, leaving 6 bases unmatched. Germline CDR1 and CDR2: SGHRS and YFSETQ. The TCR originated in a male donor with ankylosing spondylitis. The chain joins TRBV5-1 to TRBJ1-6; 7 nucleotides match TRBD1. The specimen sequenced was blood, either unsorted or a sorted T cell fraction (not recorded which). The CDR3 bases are TGCGCCAGCAGCTCCGGACAGGCGAGCTCCTATAATTCACCCCTCCACTTT. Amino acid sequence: CASSSGQASSYNSPLHF.